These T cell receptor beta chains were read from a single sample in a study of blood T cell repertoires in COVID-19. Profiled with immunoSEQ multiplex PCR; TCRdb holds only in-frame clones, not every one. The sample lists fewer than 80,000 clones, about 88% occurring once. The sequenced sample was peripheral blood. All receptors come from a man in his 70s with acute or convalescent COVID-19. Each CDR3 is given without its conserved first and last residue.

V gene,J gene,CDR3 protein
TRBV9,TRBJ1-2,ASSPGQAVYGYT
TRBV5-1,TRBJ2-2,ASSLEQGSNTGELF
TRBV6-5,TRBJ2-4,ASSPLAGAKNIQY
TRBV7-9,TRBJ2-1,ASRAGANNEQF
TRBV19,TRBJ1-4,ASSIWSGRNEKLF
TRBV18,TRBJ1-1,ASSPRGNTEAF
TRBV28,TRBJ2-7,ASSLSQGAYEQY
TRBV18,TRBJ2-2,ASSYGVNTGELF
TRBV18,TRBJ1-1,ASSPLGTGGFTEAF
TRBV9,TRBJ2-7,ASSTLSHEQY
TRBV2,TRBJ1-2,ASGTRVYGYT
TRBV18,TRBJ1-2,ASSPSSGNYGYT
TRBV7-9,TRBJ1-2,ASSFGQGGPKYGYT
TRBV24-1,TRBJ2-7,ATSELGLPRYEQY
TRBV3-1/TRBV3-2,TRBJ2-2,ASRQTGSSKAGELF
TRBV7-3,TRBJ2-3,ASSPVVAGGGTDTQY
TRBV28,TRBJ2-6,ASRATDSGANVLT
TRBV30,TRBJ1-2,AWSTRGGYT
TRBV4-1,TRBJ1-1,ASSHRGYEAF
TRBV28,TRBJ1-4,ASRRGGRGPTNEKLF
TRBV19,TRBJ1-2,ASSQGAQGYGYT
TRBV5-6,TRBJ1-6,ASSLPGGRNSPLH
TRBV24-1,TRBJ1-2,ATSDYQSKDGYT
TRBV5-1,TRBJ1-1,ASNKAGGMNTEAF
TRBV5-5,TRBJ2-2,ASSWARTGELF
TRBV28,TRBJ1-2,ASSLPGGYGYT